Given below is one TCR beta chain in context. This record comes from a study of blood T cell repertoires in COVID-19. TCRdb's table, derived via immunoSEQ multiplex PCR, lists solely in-frame clones and lacks some. The repertoire holds 86,000 or so clones, with 65% to 85% as singletons. The CDR3 is 16 residues long. The J segment lost 3 bases and the V segment lost 3 bases, leaving 4 bases of the junction unmatched. Germline values: CDR1 MNHEY, CDR2 SMNVEV (reference sequence). This rearrangement joins TRBV27 to TRBJ1-5; 11 positions match TRBD1. Sequencing was carried out using peripheral blood. The sequence came from a man between 65 and 85 years old with acute or convalescent COVID-19. CDR3 in amino acids: CASSFLGQGVNQPQHF. Here the CDR3 DNA reads TGTGCCAGCAGTTTCCTGGGACAGGGGGTCAATCAGCCCCAGCATTTT.